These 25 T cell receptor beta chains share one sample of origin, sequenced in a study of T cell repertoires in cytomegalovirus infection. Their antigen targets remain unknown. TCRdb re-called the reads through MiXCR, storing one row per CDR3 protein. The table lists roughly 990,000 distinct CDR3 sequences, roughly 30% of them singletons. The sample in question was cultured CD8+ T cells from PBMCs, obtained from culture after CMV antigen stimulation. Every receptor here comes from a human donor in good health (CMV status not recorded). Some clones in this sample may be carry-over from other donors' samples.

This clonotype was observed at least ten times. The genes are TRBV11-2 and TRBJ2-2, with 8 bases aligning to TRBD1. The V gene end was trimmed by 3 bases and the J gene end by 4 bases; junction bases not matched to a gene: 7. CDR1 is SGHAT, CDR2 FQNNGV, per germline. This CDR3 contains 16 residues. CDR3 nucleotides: TGTGCCAGCAGCTTTCCTGGACAGGGTGGCACCGGGGAGCTGTTTTTT. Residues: CASSFPGQGGTGELFF.

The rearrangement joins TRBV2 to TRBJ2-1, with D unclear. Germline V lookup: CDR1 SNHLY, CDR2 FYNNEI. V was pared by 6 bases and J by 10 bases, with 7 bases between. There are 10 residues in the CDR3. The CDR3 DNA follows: TGTGCCAGCAGGCGGACCGAGCAGTTCTTC. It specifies CASRRTEQFF.

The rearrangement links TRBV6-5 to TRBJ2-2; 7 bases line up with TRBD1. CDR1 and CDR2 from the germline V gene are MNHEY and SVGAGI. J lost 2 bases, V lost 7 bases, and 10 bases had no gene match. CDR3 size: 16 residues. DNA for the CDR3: TGTGCCAGCACCCCCCGGCAGGGGGTTAACACCGGGGAGCTGTTTTTT. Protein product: CASTPRQGVNTGELFF.

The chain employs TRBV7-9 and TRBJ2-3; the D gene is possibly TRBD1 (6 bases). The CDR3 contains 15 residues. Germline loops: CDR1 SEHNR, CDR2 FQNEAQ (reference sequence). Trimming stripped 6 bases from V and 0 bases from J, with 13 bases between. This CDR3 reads CASSFDRTSTDTQYF. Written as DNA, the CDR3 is TGTGCCAGCAGTTTTGACAGGACGAGCACAGATACGCAGTATTTT.

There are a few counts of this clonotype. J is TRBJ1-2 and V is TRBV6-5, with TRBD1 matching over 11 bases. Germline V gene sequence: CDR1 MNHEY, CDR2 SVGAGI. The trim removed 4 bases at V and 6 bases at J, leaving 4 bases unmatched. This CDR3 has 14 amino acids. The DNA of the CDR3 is TGTGCCAGCAGTTGGACGGGACAGGGGGATGGCTACACCTTC. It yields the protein CASSWTGQGDGYTF.

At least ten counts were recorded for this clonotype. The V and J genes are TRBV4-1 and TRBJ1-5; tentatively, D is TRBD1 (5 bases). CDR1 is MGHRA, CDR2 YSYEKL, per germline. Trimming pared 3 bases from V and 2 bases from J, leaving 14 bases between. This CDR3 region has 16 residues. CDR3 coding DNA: TGCGCCAGCAGCCAGGGGGGGGTGGGGGGCAATCAGCCCCAGCATTTT. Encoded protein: CASSQGGVGGNQPQHF.

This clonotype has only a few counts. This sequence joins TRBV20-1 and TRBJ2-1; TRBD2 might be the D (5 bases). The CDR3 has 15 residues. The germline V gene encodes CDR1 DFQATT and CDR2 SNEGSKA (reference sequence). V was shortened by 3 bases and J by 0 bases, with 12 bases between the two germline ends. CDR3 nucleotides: TGCAGTGCTAGTGTAGCGATGAGCTCCTACAATGAGCAGTTCTTC. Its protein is CSASVAMSSYNEQFF.

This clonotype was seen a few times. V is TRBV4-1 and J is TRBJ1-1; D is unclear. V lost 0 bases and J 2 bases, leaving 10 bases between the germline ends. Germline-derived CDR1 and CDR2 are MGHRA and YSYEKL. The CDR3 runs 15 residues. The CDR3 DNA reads TGCGCCAGCAGCCAAGATAAGAGGTTAAACACTGAAGCTTTCTTT. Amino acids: CASSQDKRLNTEAFF.

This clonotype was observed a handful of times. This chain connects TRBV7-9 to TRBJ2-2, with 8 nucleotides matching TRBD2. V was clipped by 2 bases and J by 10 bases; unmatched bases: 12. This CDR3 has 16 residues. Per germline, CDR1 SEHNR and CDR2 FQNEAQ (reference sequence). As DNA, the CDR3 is TGTGCCAGCAGCTTACCCGACGGGGGGGCCGTGGAGGAGCTGTTTTTT. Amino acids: CASSLPDGGAVEELFF.

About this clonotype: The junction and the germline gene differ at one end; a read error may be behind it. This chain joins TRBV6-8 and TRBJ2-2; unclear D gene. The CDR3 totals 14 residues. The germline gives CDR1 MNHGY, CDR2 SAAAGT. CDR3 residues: CTSRKIGDTGELFF. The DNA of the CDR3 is TGTACCAGCAGAAAAATAGGAGACACCGGGGAGCTGTTTTTT.

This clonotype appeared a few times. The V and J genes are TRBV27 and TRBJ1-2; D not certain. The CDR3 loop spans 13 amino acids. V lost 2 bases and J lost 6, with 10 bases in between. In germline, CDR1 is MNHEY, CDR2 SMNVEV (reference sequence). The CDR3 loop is CASSLNGWDGYTF. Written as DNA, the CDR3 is TGTGCCAGCAGTTTAAATGGTTGGGATGGCTACACCTTC.

This chain's CDR3 is CASSDHTF. CDR3 nucleotide sequence: TGTGCCAGCAGTGATCACACCTTC. This chain connects TRBV12-3 or TRBV12-4 to TRBJ1-2; D unclear. CDR3 length equals 8 residues. Between the trimmed V and J ends, which lost 5 bases and 12 bases, there was a span of 4 bases.

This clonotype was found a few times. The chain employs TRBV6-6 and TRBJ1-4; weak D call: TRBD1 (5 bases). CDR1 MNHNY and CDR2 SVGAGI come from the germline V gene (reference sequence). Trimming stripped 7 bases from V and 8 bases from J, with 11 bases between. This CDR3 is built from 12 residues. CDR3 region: CASTRGDEKLFF. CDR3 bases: TGTGCCAGCACCCGGGGGGACGAAAAACTGTTTTTT.

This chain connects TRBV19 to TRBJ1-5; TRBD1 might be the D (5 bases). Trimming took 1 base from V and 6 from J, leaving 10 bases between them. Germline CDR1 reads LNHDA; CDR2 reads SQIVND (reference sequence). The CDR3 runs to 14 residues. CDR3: CASSIVQGPQPQHF. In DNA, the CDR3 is TGTGCCAGTAGTATAGTGCAGGGCCCTCAGCCCCAGCATTTT.

CDR3 in amino acids: CASSILRGTNTEAFF. In DNA form, the CDR3 reads TGTGCCAGTAGTATTTTAAGGGGGACGAACACTGAAGCTTTCTTT. V is TRBV19 and J is TRBJ1-1, with a tentative D call TRBD1 (6 bases). The germline CDR1 and CDR2 sequences are LNHDA and SQIVND (reference sequence). The CDR3 has 15 residues. V was trimmed by 3 bases and J by 1 base, leaving 12 bases between them.

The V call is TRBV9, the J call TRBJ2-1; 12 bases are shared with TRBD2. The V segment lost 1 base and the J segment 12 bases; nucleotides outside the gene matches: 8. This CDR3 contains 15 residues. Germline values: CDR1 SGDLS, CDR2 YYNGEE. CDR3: CASSVRTSGTQWQFF. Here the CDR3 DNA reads TGTGCCAGCAGCGTAAGGACTAGCGGGACCCAATGGCAGTTCTTC.

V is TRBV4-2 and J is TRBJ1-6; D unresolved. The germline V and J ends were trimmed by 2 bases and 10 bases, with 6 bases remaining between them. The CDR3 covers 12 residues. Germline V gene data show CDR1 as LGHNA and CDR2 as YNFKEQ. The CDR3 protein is CASSQTWSPLHF. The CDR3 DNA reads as TGTGCCAGCAGCCAAACTTGGTCACCCCTCCACTTT.

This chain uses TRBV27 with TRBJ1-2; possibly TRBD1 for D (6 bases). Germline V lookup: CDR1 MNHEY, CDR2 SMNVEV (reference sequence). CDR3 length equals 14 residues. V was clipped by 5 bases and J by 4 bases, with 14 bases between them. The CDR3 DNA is TGTGCCAGCAGTCCCTTTAGGGGGGCCTATGGCTACACCTTC. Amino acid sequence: CASSPFRGAYGYTF.

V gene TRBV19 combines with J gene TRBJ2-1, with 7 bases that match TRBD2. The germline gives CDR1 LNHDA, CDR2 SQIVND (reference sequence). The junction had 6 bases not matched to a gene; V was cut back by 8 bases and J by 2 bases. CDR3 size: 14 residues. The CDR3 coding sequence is TGTGCCAGTTTAAGCGGGGAAACCTACAATGAGCAGTTCTTC. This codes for CASLSGETYNEQFF.

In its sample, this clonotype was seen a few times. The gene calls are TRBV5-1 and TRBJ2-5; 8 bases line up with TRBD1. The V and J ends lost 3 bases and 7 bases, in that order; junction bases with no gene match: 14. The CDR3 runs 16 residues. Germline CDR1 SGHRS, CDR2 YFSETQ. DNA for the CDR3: TGCGCCAGCAGCTCCTGGACAGGGAATGTCCCCTTGACCCAGTACTTC. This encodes CASSSWTGNVPLTQYF.

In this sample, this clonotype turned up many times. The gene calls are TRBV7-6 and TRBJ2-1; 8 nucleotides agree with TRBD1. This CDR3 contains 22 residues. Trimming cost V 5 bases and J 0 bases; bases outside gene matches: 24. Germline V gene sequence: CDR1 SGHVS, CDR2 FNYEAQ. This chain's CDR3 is CASSPRYGTGQVVRSSYNEQFF. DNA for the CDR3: TGTGCCAGCAGCCCGCGATACGGGACGGGACAGGTTGTCCGGAGCTCCTACAATGAGCAGTTCTTC.

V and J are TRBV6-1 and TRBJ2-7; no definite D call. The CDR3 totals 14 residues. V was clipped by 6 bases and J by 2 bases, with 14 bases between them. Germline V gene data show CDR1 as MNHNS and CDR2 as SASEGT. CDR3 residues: CASSRFDWPYEQYV. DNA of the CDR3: TGTGCCAGCAGCCGGTTCGACTGGCCCTACGAGCAGTACGTC.

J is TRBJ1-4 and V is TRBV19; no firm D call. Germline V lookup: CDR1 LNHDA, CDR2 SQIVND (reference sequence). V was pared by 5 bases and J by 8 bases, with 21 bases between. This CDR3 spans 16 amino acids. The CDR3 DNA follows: TGTGCCAGTAGTTCCTCCTGGTCCGGGTCCGGAGAAAAACTGTTTTTT. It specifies CASSSSWSGSGEKLFF. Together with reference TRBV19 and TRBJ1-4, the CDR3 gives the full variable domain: DGGITQSPKYLFRKEGQNVTLSCEQNLNHDAMYWYRQDPGQGLRLIYYSQIVNDFQKGDIAEGYSVSREKKESFPLTVTSAQKNPTAFYLCASSSSWSGSGEKLFFGSGTQLSVL.

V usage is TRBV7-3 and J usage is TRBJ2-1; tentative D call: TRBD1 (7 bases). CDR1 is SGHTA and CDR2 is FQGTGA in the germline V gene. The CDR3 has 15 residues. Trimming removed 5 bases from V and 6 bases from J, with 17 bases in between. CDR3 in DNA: TGTGCCAGCAGCCAAGACAGGGAGGAGTGCAATGAGCAGTTCTTC. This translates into CASSQDREECNEQFF.

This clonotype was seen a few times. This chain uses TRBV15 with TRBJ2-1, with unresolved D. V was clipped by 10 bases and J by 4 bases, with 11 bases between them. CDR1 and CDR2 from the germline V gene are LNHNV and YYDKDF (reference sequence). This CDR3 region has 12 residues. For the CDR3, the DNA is TGTGCCATCTCGGGTCGTTACAATGAGCAGTTCTTC. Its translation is CAISGRYNEQFF.